This TCR beta chain originates from a study of post-analysis software for immune sequencing data (dated by TCRdb to between 2014 and 2016). About the study as a whole: Recorded disease courses included relapsing-remitting, secondary progressive and progressive-relapsing multiple sclerosis, with some patients lacking subtype annotation. A subset of samples was prepared in parallel using single-end sample barcoding, then pooled and co-amplified after Illumina adapter ligation. The patient repertoires were set against ten to eleven previously published healthy control repertoires from donors whose ages ranged from roughly 6 to 25 years.

There are 16 amino acids in the CDR3, from cysteine to phenylalanine inclusive. Only the CDR3 region is kept as DNA, spanning 48 bases read in frame from base 1. For CDR1 and CDR2, the germline V gene (reference sequence) lists DFQATT and SNEGSKA. Trimming at the junction amounts to 2 bases on V and 2 bases on J, and the germline ends lie 19 bases apart. Library generation was performed with PCR. The listed sequencing device is Illumina HiSeq 2500. To reduce PCR and sequencing biases, unique molecular identifiers were built into the TCR beta cDNA libraries. Approximately 500,000 cDNA molecules were obtained for every 1 to 10 million input T cells, so each molecule roughly corresponded to one T cell. The same protocol used for the earlier healthy control dataset was applied to prepare and sequence the patient libraries. Within a given batch, samples were prepared together, multiplexed and sequenced on the same HiSeq lane. Turning to the authors' computational methods: MIGEC was used to process the raw barcoded reads, and molecular identifier groups with only a single read were discarded before consensus assembly and CDR3 extraction. Clonotype tables were post-analysed with VDJtools, normalizing diversity by down-sampling all datasets to the smallest sample size. In repertoire overlap clustering, CDR3 amino acid sequences, but not nucleotide sequences, were matched to correct batch-related cross-sample contamination. TCRdb passed the public sequencing reads through fastp at Q25 and MiXCR, retaining productive beta sequences. Rows are unified per CDR3 protein, each entry keeping the most common DNA and genes. The V and J calls and clone size are TCRdb's, not the authors'. This sample comprises around 710,000 distinct CDR3 sequences, under 60% of them detected only once. 4.9% of the sample lies in the top ten.

Remarks on this clonotype: The antigen it recognizes is unknown. No much larger clone exists at a distance of one base, and base qualities are not known.

TCR beta repertoires were profiled from peripheral blood of about a dozen young patients with multiple sclerosis to demonstrate the VDJtools post-analysis software. The patients with multiple sclerosis were children and adolescents between 6 and 15 years of age. Results the study describes overall, beyond this receptor: Direct clustering with F measure showed strong co-clustering of samples prepared in the same batch, prompting a batch-effect correction. Significantly higher frequencies in patients than in controls were found for five or six TRBV segments, including TRBV5-6, TRBV5-1 and TRBV20-1. Compared with controls, multiple sclerosis patients had significantly lower normalized Chao1 diversity, a finding suggesting substantial peripheral T-cell clonal expansion. The control group was slightly older than the multiple sclerosis patient group.

This clonotype was sampled from a girl aged 5 to 17 with multiple sclerosis. This sequence uses TRBV20-1 and TRBJ2-7; TRBD2 could be the D gene, as 6 bases match. Sequences were obtained from blood. The CDR3 is CSARRGLPGDTYEQYF. The sequenced DNA: TGCAGTGCTAGAAGGGGACTCCCAGGCGATACCTACGAGCAGTACTTC.